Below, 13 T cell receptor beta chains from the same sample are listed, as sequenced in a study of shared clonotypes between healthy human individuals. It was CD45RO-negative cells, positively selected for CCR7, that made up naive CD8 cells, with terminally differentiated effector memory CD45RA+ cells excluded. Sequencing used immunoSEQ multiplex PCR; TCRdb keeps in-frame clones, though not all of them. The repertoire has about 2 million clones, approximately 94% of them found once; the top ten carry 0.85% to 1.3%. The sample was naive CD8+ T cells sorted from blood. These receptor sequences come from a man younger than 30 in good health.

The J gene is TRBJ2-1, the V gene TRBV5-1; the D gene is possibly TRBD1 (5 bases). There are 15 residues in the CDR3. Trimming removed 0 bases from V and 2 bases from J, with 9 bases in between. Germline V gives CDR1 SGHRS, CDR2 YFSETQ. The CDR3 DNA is TGCGCCAGCAGCTTGGGTGCAGGGCCCTACAATGAGCAGTTCTTC. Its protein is CASSLGAGPYNEQFF.

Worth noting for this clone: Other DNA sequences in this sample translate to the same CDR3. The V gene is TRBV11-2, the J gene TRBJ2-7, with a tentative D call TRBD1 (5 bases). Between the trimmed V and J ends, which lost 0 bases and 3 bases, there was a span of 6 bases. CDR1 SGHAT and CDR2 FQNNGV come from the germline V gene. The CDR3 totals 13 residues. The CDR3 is CASSLDRVYEQYF. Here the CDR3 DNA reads TGTGCCAGCAGCTTAGACAGGGTCTACGAGCAGTACTTC.

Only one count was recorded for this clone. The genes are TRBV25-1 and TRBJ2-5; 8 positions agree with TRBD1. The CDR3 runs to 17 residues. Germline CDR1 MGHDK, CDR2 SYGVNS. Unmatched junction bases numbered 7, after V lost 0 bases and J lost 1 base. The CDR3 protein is CASSEYIAGGSQETQYF. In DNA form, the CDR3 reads TGTGCCAGCAGTGAATATATCGCAGGGGGCTCCCAAGAGACCCAGTACTTC.

In DNA, the CDR3 is TGTGCCAGCAGCTCAGCGCGAAACACTGAAGCTTTCTTT. Translation gives CASSSARNTEAFF. The genes are TRBV7-9 and TRBJ1-1; D is ambiguous. CDR1 and CDR2 (germline): SEHNR, FQNEAQ (reference sequence). The CDR3 totals 13 residues. V gave up 4 bases and J gave up 2 bases, with 8 bases separating them.

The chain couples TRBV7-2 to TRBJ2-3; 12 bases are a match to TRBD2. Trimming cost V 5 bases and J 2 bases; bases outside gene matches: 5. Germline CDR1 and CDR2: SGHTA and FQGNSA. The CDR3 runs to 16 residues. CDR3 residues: CASSPRLAGVTDTQYF. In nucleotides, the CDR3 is TGTGCCAGCAGCCCAAGACTAGCGGGGGTCACAGATACGCAGTATTTT. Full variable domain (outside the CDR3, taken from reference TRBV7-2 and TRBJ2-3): GAGVSQSPSNKVTEKGKDVELRCDPISGHTALYWYRQSLGQGLEFLIYFQGNSAPDKSGLPSDRFSAERTGGSVSTLTIQRTQQEDSAVYLCASSPRLAGVTDTQYFGPGTRLTVL.

CDR3 residues: CAFPGGVSYGYTF. The CDR3 nucleotides are TGTGCCTTTCCCGGCGGGGTCAGCTATGGCTACACCTTC. The J gene is TRBJ1-2, the V gene TRBV2, with D unclear. V lost 11 bases and J 4 bases, leaving 17 bases between the germline ends. CDR3 length: 13 amino acids. Germline V gene sequence: CDR1 SNHLY, CDR2 FYNNEI.

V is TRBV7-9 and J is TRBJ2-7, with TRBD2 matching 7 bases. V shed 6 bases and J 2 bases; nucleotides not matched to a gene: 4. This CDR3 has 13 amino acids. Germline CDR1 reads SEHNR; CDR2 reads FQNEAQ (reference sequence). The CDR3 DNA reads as TGTGCCAGCAGAGCGGGATCCACCTACGAGCAGTACTTC. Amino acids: CASRAGSTYEQYF.

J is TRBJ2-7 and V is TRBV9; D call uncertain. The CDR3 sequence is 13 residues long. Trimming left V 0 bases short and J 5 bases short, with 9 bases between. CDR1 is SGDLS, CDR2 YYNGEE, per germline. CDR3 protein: CASSVDPRDEQYF. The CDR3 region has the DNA TGTGCCAGCAGCGTAGATCCACGCGACGAGCAGTACTTC.

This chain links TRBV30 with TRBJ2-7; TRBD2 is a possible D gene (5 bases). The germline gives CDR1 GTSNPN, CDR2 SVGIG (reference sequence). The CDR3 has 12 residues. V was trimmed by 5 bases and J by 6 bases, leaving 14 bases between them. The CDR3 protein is CAWSPAGPEQYF. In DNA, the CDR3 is TGTGCCTGGTCCCCCGCGGGCCCCGAGCAGTACTTC.

DNA for the CDR3: TGTGCCAGCAGTTACAACGAGGATTTCGAAGGCTACACCTTC. It specifies CASSYNEDFEGYTF. The chain joins TRBV6-6 to TRBJ1-2, with D unresolved. This CDR3 comprises 14 residues. Trimming stripped 2 bases from V and 8 bases from J, with 15 bases between. The germline gives CDR1 MNHNY, CDR2 SVGAGI (reference sequence).

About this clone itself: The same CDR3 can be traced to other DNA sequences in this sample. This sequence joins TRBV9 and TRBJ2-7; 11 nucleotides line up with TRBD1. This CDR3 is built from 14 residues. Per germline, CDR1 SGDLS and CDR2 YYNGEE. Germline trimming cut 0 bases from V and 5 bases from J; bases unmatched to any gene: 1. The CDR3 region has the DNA TGTGCCAGCAGCGTAGGGACAGGGGGCGACGAGCAGTACTTC. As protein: CASSVGTGGDEQYF.

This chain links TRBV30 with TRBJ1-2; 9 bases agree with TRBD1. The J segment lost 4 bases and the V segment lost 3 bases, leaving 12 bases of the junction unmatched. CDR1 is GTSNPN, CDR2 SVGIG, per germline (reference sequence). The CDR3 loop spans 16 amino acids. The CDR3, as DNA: TGTGCCTGGAGGCCCCGGGACAGGGATATCACCTATGGCTACACCTTC. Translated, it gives CAWRPRDRDITYGYTF.

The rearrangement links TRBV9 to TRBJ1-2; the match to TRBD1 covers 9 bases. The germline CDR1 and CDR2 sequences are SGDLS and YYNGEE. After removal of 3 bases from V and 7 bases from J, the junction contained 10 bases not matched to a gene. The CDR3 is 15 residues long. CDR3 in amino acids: CASSGLGTGYFGYTF. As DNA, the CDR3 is TGTGCCAGCAGCGGACTCGGGACAGGGTATTTTGGCTACACCTTC.